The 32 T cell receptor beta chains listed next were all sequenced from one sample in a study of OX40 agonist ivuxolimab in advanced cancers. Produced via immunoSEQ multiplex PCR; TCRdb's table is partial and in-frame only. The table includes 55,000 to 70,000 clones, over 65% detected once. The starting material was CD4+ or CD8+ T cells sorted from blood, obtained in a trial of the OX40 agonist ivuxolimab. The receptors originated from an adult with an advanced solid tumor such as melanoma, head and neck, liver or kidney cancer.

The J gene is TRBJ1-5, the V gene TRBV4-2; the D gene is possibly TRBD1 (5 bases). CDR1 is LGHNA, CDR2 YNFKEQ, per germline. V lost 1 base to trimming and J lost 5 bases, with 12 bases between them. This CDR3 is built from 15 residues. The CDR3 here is CASSQVFTGDQPQHF. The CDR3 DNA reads TGTGCCAGCAGCCAAGTTTTCACAGGAGATCAGCCCCAGCATTTT.

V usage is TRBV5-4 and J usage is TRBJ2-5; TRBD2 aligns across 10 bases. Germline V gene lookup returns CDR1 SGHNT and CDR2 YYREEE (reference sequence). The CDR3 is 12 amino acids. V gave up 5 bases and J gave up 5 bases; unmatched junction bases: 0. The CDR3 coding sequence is TGTGCCAGCAGAGCGGGGGGGGAGACCCAGTACTTC. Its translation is CASRAGGETQYF.

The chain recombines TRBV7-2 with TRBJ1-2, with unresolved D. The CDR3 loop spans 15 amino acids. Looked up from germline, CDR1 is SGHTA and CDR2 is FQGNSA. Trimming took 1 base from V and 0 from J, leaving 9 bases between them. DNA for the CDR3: TGTGCCAGCAGCTTAGGATTGCTAGCTAACTATGGCTACACCTTC. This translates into CASSLGLLANYGYTF.

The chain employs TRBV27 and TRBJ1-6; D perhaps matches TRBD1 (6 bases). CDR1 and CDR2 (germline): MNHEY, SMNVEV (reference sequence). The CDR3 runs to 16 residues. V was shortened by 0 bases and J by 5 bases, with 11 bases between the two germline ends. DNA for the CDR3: TGTGCCAGCAGTTTATCGTGGACAGCTAATAATTCACCCCTCCACTTT. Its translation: CASSLSWTANNSPLHF.

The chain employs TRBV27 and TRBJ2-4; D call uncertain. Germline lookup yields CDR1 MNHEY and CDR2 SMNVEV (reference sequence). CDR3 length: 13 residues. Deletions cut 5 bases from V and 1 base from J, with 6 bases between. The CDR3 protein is CASSPEAKNIQYF. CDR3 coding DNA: TGTGCCAGCAGTCCCGAGGCCAAAAACATTCAGTACTTC.

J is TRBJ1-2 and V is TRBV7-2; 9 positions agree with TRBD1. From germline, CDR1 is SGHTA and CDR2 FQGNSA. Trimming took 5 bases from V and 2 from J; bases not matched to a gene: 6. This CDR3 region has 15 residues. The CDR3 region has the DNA TGTGCCAGCAGCACAGGACAGGGGATCAACTATGGCTACACCTTC. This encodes CASSTGQGINYGYTF.

The CDR3 DNA is TGTGCCAGCAGCGCCGGAGGGGCGGGCTCCTACGAGCAGTACTTC. Translating gives CASSAGGAGSYEQYF. The rearrangement uses TRBV6-5 and TRBJ2-7, with a tentative D call TRBD2 (6 bases). V lost 6 bases to trimming and J lost 0 bases, with 15 bases between them. The CDR3 spans 15 residues. Germline CDR1 MNHEY, CDR2 SVGAGI.

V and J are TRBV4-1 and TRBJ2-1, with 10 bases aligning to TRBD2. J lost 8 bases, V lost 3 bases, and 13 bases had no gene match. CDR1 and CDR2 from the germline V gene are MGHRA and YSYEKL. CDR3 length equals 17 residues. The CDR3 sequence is CASSQLSSGGAFDEQFF. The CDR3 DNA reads TGCGCCAGCAGCCAGCTTAGCAGCGGGGGGGCGTTCGATGAGCAGTTCTTC.

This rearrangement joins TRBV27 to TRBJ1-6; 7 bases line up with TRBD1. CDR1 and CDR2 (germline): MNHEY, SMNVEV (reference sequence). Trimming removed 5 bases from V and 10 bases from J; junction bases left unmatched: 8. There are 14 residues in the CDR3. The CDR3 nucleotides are TGTGCCAGCAGTCCCGACAGGGTGTACTCACCCCTCCACTTT. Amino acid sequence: CASSPDRVYSPLHF.

Written as DNA, the CDR3 is TGTGCCATCAGTGAACCCCAAGAGACCCAGTACTTC. Its protein product is CAISEPQETQYF. The chain carries TRBV10-3 and TRBJ2-5; D gene ambiguous. Germline V gene sequence: CDR1 ENHRY, CDR2 SYGVKD. Trimming left V 3 bases short and J 1 base short, with 3 bases between. CDR3 length: 12 residues.

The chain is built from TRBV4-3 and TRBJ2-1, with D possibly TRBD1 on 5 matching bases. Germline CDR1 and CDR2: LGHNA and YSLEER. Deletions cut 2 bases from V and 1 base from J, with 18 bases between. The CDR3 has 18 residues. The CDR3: CASSQNWAQQGSYNEQFF. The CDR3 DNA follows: TGCGCCAGCAGCCAAAATTGGGCGCAGCAGGGTTCCTACAATGAGCAGTTCTTC.

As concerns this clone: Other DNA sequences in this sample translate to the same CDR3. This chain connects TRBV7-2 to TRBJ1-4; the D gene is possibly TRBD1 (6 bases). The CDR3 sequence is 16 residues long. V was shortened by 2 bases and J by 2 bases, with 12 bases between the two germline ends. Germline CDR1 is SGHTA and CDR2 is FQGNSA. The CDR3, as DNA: TGTGCCAGCAGCTTACTAGGGGGAACGACTAATGAAAAACTGTTTTTT. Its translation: CASSLLGGTTNEKLFF.

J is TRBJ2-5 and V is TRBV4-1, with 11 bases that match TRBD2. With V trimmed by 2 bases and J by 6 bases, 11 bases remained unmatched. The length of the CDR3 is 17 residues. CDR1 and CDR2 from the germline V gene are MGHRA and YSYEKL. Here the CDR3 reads CASSQNAGTSGSKTQYF. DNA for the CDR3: TGCGCCAGCAGCCAAAACGCGGGGACTAGCGGTAGTAAGACCCAGTACTTC.

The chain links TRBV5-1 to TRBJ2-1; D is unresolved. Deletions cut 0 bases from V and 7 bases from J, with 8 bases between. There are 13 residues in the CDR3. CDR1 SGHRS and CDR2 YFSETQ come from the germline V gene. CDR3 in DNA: TGCGCCAGCAGCTTGGGGATTCGGAATGAGCAGTTCTTC. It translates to CASSLGIRNEQFF.

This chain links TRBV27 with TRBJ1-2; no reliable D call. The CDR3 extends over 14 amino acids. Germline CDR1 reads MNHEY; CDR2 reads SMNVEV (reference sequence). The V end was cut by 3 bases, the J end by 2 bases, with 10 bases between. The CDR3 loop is CASSLIGSNYGYTF. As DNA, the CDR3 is TGTGCCAGCAGTTTGATAGGATCGAACTATGGCTACACCTTC.

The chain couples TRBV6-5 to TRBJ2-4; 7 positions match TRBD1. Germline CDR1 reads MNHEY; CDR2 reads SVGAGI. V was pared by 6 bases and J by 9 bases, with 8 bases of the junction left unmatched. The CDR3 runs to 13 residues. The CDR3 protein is CASSSPGGSIQYF. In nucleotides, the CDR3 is TGTGCCAGCAGCTCCCCAGGGGGAAGCATTCAGTACTTC.

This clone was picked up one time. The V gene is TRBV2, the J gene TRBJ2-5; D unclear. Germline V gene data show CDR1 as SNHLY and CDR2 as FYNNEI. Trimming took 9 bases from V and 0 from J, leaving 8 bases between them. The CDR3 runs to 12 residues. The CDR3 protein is CASGPHQETQYF. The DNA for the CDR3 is TGTGCCAGTGGACCACACCAAGAGACCCAGTACTTC.

DNA of the CDR3: TGTGCCAGCAAACAGTCTATCGGGAGTTTCTACGAGCAGTACTTC. It translates to CASKQSIGSFYEQYF. The chain joins TRBV6-5 to TRBJ2-7; the D gene is possibly TRBD2 (6 bases). V was trimmed by 7 bases and J by 3 bases, leaving 19 bases between them. Germline CDR1 is MNHEY and CDR2 is SVGAGI. The CDR3 totals 15 residues.

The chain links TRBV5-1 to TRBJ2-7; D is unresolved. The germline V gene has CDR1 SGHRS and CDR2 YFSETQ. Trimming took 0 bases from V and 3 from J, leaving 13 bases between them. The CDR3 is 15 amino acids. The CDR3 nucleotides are TGCGCCAGCAGCTTGGGGATGGGGTCTTACTACGAGCAGTACTTC. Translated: CASSLGMGSYYEQYF.

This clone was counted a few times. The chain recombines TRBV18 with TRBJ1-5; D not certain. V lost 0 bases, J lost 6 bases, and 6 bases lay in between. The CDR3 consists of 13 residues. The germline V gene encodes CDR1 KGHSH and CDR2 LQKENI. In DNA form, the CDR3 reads TGTGCCAGCTCACCACCGGGATTTCAGCCCCAGCATTTT. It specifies CASSPPGFQPQHF.

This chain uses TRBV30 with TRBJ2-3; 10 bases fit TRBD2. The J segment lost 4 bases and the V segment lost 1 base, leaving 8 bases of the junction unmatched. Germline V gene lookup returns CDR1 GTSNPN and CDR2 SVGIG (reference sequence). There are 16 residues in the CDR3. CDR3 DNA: TGTGCCTGGAGTGCCTTAGCGGGGGGTGGGGCAGATACGCAGTATTTT. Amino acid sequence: CAWSALAGGGADTQYF.

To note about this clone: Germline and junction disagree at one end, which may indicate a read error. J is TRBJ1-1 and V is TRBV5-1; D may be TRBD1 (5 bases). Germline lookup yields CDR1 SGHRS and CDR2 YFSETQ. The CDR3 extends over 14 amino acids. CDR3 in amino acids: CASRLDIQNTEAFF. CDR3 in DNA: TGCGCCAGCAGGTTGGACATCCAGAACACTGAAGCTTTCTTT.

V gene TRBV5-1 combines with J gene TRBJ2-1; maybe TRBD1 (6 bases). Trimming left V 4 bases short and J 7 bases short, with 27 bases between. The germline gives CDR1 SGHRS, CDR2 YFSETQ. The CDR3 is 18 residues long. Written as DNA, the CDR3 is TGCGCCAGCAGCCCACGACCCGCCGAGACAGGCTACGGTAATGAGCAGTTCTTC. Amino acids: CASSPRPAETGYGNEQFF. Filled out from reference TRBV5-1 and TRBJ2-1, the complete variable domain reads KAGVTQTPRYLIKTRGQQVTLSCSPISGHRSVSWYQQTPGQGLQFLFEYFSETQRNKGNFPGRFSGRQFSNSRSEMNVSTLELGDSALYLCASSPRPAETGYGNEQFFGPGTRLTVL.

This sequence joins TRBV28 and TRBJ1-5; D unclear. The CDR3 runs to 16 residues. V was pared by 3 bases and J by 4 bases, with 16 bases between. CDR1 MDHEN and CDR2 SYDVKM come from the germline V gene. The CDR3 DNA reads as TGTGCCAGCAGTTTTGCGGAAACTCTACTGAATCAGCCCCAGCATTTT. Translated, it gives CASSFAETLLNQPQHF.

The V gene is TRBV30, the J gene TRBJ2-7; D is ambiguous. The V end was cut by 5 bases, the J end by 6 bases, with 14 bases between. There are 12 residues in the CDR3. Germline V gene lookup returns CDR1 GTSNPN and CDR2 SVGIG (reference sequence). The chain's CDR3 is CAWEPKAFEQYF. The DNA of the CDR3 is TGTGCCTGGGAGCCGAAGGCTTTCGAGCAGTACTTC.

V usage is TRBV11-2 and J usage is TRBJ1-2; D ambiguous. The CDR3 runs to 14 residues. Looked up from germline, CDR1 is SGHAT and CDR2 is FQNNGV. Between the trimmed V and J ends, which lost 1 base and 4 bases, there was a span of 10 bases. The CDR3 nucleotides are TGTGCCAGCAGCTTAGGGGCTACAAGCTATGGCTACACCTTC. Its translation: CASSLGATSYGYTF.

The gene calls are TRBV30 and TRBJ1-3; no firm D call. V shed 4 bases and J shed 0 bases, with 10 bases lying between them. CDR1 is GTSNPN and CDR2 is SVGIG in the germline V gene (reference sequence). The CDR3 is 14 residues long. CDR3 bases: TGTGCCTGGAACACGTTTGGCTCTGGAAACACCATATATTTT. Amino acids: CAWNTFGSGNTIYF.

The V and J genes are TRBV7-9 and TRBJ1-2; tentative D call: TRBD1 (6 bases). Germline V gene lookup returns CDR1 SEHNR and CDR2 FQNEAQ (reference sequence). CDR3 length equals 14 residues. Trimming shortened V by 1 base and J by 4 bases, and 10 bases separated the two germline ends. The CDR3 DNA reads TGTGCCAGCAGCTTAGTACAGGGCTCCTATGGCTACACCTTC. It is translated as CASSLVQGSYGYTF.

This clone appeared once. The CDR3 DNA is TGTGCCAGTAGTAAGGACAGGGGGCGGGAGCAGTACTTC. It is translated as CASSKDRGREQYF. The chain links TRBV19 to TRBJ2-7, with 11 bases matching TRBD1. V trimming: 4 bases; J trimming: 7 bases; junction bases outside the gene matches: 3. Germline V gene lookup returns CDR1 LNHDA and CDR2 SQIVND (reference sequence). CDR3 length equals 13 residues.

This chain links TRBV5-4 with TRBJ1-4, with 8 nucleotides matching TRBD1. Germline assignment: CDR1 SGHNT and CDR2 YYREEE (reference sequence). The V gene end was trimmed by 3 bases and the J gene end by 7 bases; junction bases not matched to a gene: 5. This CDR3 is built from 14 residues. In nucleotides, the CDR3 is TGTGCCAGCAGCTCAGGGGGCGTGGGTGAAAAACTGTTTTTT. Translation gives CASSSGGVGEKLFF.

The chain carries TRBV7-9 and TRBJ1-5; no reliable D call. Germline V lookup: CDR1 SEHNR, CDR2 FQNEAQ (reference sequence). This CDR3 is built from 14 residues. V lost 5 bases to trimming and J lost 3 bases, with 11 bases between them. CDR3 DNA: TGTGCCAGCAGCCAAGGAAGGAACAATCAGCCCCAGCATTTT. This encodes CASSQGRNNQPQHF.

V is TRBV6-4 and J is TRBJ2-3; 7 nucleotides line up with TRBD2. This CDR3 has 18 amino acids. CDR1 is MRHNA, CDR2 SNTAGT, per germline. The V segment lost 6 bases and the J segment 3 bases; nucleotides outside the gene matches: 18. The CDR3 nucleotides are TGTGCCAGCAGCCGCCCCGGGAGGCGGGGGAAGTTTACAGATACGCAGTATTTT. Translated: CASSRPGRRGKFTDTQYF.